This note documents a single T cell receptor (beta chain) sequence. Sequencing relied on immunoSEQ assay v3.0, run at survey level. Sequencing had a target that covered roughly 40,000-55,000 T-cell genomes per sample. Data came from immunoSEQ multiplex PCR; TCRdb stores just in-frame clones and leaves some out. The sample holds roughly 40,000 clones; 75% to 90% are singletons and the top ten take roughly 6.1%. V was pared by 0 bases and J by 12 bases, with 19 bases between. Germline loops: CDR1 SGHRS, CDR2 YFSETQ. This CDR3 contains 15 residues. The data derive from a study of long-term antiretroviral therapy in people with HIV. HIV-positive participants were all treated in the United States.

The sample in question was unsorted PBMCs, obtained 3.1 years after starting antiretroviral therapy. The chain couples TRBV5-1 to TRBJ2-1; D possibly matches TRBD1 or TRBD2 (6 bases each). The source is a woman aged 50 to 65 with HIV. CDR3 region: CASSLEGTLGGSQFF. CDR3 DNA sequence: TGCGCCAGCAGCTTGGAGGGGACTCTAGGGGGTTCGCAGTTCTTC.